The rows below give T cell receptor beta chains drawn from one sample of a study of Ad26.COV2.S vaccination and SARS-CoV-2 variants. The method was immunoSEQ multiplex PCR; TCRdb's version includes in-frame clones alone and lacks a portion of them. In the table there are 400,000 to 450,000 clones, about 92% of which are singletons. The material was peripheral blood, obtained in a trial of Ad26.COV2.S vaccine versus placebo. The receptors derive from a person between 18 and 65 years old who received the Ad26.COV2.S COVID-19 vaccine or a placebo. Each CDR3 is given with its conserved first and last residue. The order of the fields is CDR3 protein, CDR3 DNA, J gene, D gene, clone size, V gene. The D gene is left open where the match is weak. Size tells how often a clone was seen (once, few, many) or the class of an expanded clone, and some rows leave it out.

CASSYLPGQGVYNEQFF | TGCGCCAGCAGCTATTTACCGGGACAGGGGGTCTACAATGAGCAGTTCTTC | TRBJ2-1 | TRBD1 | - | TRBV5-1
CASSIAGGPADTQYF | TGCGCCAGCAGTATCGCGGGGGGACCCGCGGATACGCAGTATTTT | TRBJ2-3 | TRBD2 | - | TRBV5-1
CASKTGNNSPLHF | TGTGCCAGCAAAACAGGGAATAATTCACCCCTCCACTTT | TRBJ1-6 | - | - | TRBV6-6
CATSRGLADHTDTQYF | TGTGCCACCAGCAGGGGACTAGCGGACCACACTGATACGCAGTATTTT | TRBJ2-3 | TRBD2 | - | TRBV15
CASSPSNSHEQFF | TGTGCCAGCTCACCTTCGAATAGCCATGAGCAGTTCTTC | TRBJ2-1 | - | - | TRBV18
CASSLGQGSNQPQHF | TGTGCCAGCAGCTTAGGGCAGGGTAGCAATCAGCCCCAGCATTTT | TRBJ1-5 | - | - | TRBV7-6
CASSPGTSGGELFF | TGCGCCAGCAGTCCCGGGACGTCAGGCGGGGAGCTGTTTTTT | TRBJ2-2 | - | - | TRBV4-1
CASSDRDRGFYEQYF | TGTGCCAGCAGCGACCGGGACAGGGGTTTTTACGAGCAGTACTTC | TRBJ2-7 | TRBD1 | - | TRBV7-2
CASRRPDKYSGNTIYF | TGTGCCAGCCGGCGACCTGACAAATACTCTGGAAACACCATATATTTT | TRBJ1-3 | - | once | TRBV2
CASSLAFLSEAFF | TGTGCCAGCAGCTTAGCGTTCCTCAGTGAAGCTTTCTTT | TRBJ1-1 | - | - | TRBV7-2
CASSPFPLTGSTDTQYF | TGTGCCAGCTCACCATTCCCTCTGACAGGGAGCACAGATACGCAGTATTTT | TRBJ2-3 | TRBD1 | - | TRBV18
CASSQGQGAYEQYF | TGCGCCAGCAGCCAGGGACAGGGGGCTTACGAGCAGTACTTC | TRBJ2-7 | TRBD1 | - | TRBV4-1
CSVGTAVEAFF | TGCAGCGTTGGGACAGCCGTTGAAGCTTTCTTT | TRBJ1-1 | - | - | TRBV29-1
CASSYRAGGTEAFF | TGTGCCAGTAGTTACAGGGCTGGGGGCACTGAAGCTTTCTTT | TRBJ1-1 | - | - | TRBV19
CASSFNRQPRAREQYF | TGTGCCAGCAGCTTCAACAGGCAACCCCGCGCGAGGGAGCAGTACTTC | TRBJ2-7 | - | - | TRBV11-1
CASSQRDRDSGELFF | TGTGCCAGCAGCCAGAGGGACAGGGATTCCGGGGAGCTGTTTTTT | TRBJ2-2 | TRBD1 | once | TRBV3-1/TRBV3-2
CASSLFGREYYGYTF | TGTGCCAGCAGCTTGTTTGGCAGGGAGTACTATGGCTACACCTTC | TRBJ1-2 | - | once | TRBV5-6
CASSLPQTQYF | TGTGCCAGCAGCTTACCCCAGACCCAGTACTTC | TRBJ2-5 | - | - | TRBV11-2
CASGVLWPPNTEAFF | TGTGCCAGCGGGGTGCTTTGGCCACCAAACACTGAAGCTTTCTTT | TRBJ1-1 | - | once | TRBV2
CASNGVHRETQYF | TGTGCCAGCAACGGGGTCCATCGGGAGACCCAGTACTTC | TRBJ2-5 | - | - | TRBV28
CASSYGGAKSTEAFF | TGTGCCAGCAGTTACGGGGGGGCTAAGAGCACTGAAGCTTTCTTT | TRBJ1-1 | - | - | TRBV6-5
CASSFVGTSGYNEQFF | TGTGCCAGCAGTTTTGTGGGGACTAGCGGTTACAATGAGCAGTTCTTC | TRBJ2-1 | TRBD2 | - | TRBV27
CASSLAGQSTDTQYF | TGTGCCAGCAGCTTAGCTGGACAGAGTACAGATACGCAGTATTTT | TRBJ2-3 | - | - | TRBV7-9
CAWSDGDYNYGYTF | TGTGCCTGGAGTGATGGGGACTATAACTATGGCTACACCTTC | TRBJ1-2 | - | - | TRBV30
CASSLRAKAIYGYTF | TGTGCCAGCAGTCTCCGGGCCAAGGCCATCTATGGCTACACCTTC | TRBJ1-2 | - | - | TRBV28
CASSWGPDRGSYEQYF | TGCGCCAGCAGCTGGGGGCCCGACAGGGGGAGCTACGAGCAGTACTTC | TRBJ2-7 | TRBD1 | - | TRBV5-1
CASSLDRVAGHTIYF | TGTGCCAGCAGCTTAGACCGAGTCGCGGGGCACACCATATATTTT | TRBJ1-3 | - | - | TRBV11-2
CASRAGTFTGELFF | TGTGCCAGTAGGGCCGGGACTTTTACCGGGGAGCTGTTTTTT | TRBJ2-2 | - | - | TRBV19
CASSLDRDGYTF | TGCGCCAGCAGCTTGGACAGGGATGGCTACACCTTC | TRBJ1-2 | - | - | TRBV5-1
CSVGFVGQGYGYTF | TGCAGCGTTGGTTTCGTCGGACAGGGGTATGGCTACACCTTC | TRBJ1-2 | TRBD1 | - | TRBV29-1
CATLGGTGTEAFF | TGTGCCACTTTAGGGGGGACGGGCACTGAAGCTTTCTTT | TRBJ1-1 | - | - | TRBV6-5
CASSPGQGMNTEAFF | TGTGCCAGCTCGCCGGGACAGGGGATGAACACTGAAGCTTTCTTT | TRBJ1-1 | TRBD1 | few | TRBV18
CSVGGTGPGYEKLFF | TGCAGCGTTGGAGGGACAGGGCCGGGGTATGAAAAACTGTTTTTT | TRBJ1-4 | TRBD1 | - | TRBV29-1
CASSLLIAGGLETQYF | TGTGCCAGCAGCTTGTTAATAGCGGGGGGCCTAGAGACCCAGTACTTC | TRBJ2-5 | TRBD2 | - | TRBV5-6
CATSTQLSYEQYF | TGTGCCACCAGCACCCAGCTGTCCTACGAGCAGTACTTC | TRBJ2-7 | - | - | TRBV15
CAWSDGNYGYTF | TGTGCCTGGAGTGATGGAAACTATGGCTACACCTTC | TRBJ1-2 | - | - | TRBV30
CAWSFTSGKETQYF | TGTGCCTGGAGTTTTACTAGCGGAAAAGAGACCCAGTACTTC | TRBJ2-5 | TRBD2 | - | TRBV30
CATPGGDRLDGEQYF | TGTGCCACCCCGGGGGGGGATCGACTGGATGGCGAGCAGTACTTC | TRBJ2-7 | TRBD2 | few | TRBV7-9
CASSPRQGVYEQYF | TGTGCCAGCTCACCACGGCAGGGAGTCTACGAGCAGTACTTC | TRBJ2-7 | - | - | TRBV18